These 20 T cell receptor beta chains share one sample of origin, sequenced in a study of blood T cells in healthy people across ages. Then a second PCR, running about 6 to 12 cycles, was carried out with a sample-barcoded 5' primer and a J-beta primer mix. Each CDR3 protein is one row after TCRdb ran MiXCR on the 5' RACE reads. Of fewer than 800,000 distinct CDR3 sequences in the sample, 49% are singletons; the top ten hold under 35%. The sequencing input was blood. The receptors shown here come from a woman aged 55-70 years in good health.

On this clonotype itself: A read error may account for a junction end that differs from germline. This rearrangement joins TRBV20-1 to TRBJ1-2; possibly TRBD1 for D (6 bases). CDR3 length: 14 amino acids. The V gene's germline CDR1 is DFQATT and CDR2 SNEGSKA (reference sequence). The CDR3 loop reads CSARRGDQDYGHTF. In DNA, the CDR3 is TGCAGTGCTAGGAGGGGGGACCAAGACTATGGCCACACCTTC.

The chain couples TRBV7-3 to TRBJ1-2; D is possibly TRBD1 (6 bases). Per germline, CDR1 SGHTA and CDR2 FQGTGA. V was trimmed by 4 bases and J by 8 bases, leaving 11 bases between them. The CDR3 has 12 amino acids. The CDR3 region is CASSSGEEGYTF. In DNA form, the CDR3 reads TGTGCCAGCAGCTCAGGGGAGGAAGGCTACACCTTC.

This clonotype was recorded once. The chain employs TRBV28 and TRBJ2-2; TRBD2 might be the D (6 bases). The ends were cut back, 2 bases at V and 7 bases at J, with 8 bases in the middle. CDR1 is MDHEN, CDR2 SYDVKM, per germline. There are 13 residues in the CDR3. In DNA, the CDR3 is TGTGCCAGCAGTTTAGCGGGGTTCGGGGAGCTGTTTTTT. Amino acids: CASSLAGFGELFF.

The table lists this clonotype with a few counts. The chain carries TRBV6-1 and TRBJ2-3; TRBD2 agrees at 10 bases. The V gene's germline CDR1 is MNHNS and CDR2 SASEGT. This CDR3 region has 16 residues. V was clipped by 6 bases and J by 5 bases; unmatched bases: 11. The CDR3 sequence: CASSLLPGLAQDTQYF. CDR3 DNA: TGTGCCAGCAGCCTCCTGCCGGGACTAGCGCAAGATACGCAGTATTTT.

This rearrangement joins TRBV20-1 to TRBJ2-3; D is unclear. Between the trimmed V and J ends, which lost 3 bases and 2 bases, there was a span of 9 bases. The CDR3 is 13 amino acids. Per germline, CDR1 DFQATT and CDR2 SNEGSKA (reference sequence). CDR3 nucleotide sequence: TGCAGTGCTAGTCAGACGGCCACAGATACGCAGTATTTT. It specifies CSASQTATDTQYF.

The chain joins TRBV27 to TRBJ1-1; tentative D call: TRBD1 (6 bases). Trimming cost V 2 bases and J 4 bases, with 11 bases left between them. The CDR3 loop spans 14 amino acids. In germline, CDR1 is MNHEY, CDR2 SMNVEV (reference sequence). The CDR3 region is CASSLGGASTEAFF. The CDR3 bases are TGTGCCAGCAGTTTAGGGGGGGCGAGCACTGAAGCTTTCTTT.

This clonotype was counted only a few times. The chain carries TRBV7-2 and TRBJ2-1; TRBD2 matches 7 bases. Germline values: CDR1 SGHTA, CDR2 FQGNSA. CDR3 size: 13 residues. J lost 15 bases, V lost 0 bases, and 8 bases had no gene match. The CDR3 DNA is TGTGCCAGCAGCTTAGCGTGGGAGGGAAGTTGGTTCTTC. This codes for CASSLAWEGSWFF. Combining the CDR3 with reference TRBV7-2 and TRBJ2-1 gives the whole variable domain GAGVSQSPSNKVTEKGKDVELRCDPISGHTALYWYRQSLGQGLEFLIYFQGNSAPDKSGLPSDRFSAERTGGSVSTLTIQRTQQEDSAVYLCASSLAWEGSWFFGPGTRLTVL.

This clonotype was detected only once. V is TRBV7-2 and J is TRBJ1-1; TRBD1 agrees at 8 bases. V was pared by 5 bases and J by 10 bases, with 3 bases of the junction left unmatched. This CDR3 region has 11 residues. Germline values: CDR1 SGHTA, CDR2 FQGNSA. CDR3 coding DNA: TGTGCCAGCAGCCCAGGGGGCGCAGCTTTCTTT. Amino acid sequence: CASSPGGAAFF. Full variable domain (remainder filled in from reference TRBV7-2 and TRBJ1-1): GAGVSQSPSNKVTEKGKDVELRCDPISGHTALYWYRQSLGQGLEFLIYFQGNSAPDKSGLPSDRFSAERTGGSVSTLTIQRTQQEDSAVYLCASSPGGAAFFGQGTRLTVV.

The CDR3 sequence: CASNQASGSYNEQFF. The CDR3, as DNA: TGTGCCAGCAATCAGGCTAGCGGGAGCTACAATGAGCAGTTCTTC. V usage is TRBV6-2 or TRBV6-3 and J usage is TRBJ2-1; 10 bases align to TRBD2. Germline CDR1 reads MNHEY; CDR2 reads SVGEGT. The CDR3 runs 15 residues. The V gene end was trimmed by 7 bases and the J gene end by 3 bases; junction bases not matched to a gene: 6.

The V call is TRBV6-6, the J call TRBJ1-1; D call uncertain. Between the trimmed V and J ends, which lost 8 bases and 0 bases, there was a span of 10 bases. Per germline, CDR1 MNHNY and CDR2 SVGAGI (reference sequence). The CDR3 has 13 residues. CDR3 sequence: CASGHVMNTEAFF. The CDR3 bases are TGTGCCAGCGGCCACGTAATGAACACTGAAGCTTTCTTT.

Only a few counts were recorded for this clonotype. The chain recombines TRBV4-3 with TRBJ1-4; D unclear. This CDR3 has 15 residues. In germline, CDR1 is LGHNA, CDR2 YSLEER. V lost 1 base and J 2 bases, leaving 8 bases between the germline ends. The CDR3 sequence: CASSQGGSTNEKLFF. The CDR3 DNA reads TGCGCCAGCAGCCAAGGGGGAAGCACTAATGAAAAACTGTTTTTT.

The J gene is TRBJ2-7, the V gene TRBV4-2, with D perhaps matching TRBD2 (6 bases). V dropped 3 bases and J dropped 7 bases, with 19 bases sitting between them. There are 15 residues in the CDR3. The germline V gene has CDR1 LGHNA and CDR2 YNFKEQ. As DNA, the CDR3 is TGTGCCAGCAGCCAGCTTGTGGGGACTTACAATGAGCAGTACTTC. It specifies CASSQLVGTYNEQYF.

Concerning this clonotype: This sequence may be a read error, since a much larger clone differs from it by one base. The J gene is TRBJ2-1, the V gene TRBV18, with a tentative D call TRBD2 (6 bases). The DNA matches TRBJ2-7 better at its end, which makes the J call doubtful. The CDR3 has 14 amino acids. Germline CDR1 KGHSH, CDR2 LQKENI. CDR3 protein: CASSAGLLVSEQYF. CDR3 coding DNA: TGTGCCAGCTCGGCGGGGCTACTAGTGAGTGAGCAGTACTTC.

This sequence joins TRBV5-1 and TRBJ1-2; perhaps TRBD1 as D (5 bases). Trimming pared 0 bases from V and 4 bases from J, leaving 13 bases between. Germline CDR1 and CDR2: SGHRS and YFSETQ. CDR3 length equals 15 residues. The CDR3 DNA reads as TGCGCCAGCAGCTTGGCCGGGATGACAGCCTATGGCTACACCTTC. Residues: CASSLAGMTAYGYTF.

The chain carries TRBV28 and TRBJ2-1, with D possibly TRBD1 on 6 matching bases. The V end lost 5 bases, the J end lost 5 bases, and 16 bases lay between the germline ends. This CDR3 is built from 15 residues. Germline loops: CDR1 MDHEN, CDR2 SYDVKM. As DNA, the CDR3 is TGTGCCAGCAGTCCGCCGGGACAAGGCCACAATGAGCAGTTCTTC. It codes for CASSPPGQGHNEQFF.

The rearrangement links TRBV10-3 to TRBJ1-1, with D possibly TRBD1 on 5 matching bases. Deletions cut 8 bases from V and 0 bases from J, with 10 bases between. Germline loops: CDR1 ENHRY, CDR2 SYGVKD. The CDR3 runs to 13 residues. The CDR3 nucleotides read TGTGCCATCTCGGGACGGGTGAACACTGAAGCTTTCTTT. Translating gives CAISGRVNTEAFF.

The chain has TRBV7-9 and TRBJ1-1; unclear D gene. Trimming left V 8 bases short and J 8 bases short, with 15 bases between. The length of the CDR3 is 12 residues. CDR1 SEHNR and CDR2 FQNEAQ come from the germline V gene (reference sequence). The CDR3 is CASGKAISEAFF. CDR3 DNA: TGTGCCAGCGGTAAGGCGATATCGGAAGCTTTCTTT.

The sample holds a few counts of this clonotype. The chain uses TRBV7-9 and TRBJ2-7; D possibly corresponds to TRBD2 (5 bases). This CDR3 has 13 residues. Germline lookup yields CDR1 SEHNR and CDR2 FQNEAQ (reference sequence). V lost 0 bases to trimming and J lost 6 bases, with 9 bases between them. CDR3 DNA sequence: TGTGCCAGCAGCTTAGCCAGCGGAGTCGAGCAGTACTTC. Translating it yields CASSLASGVEQYF.

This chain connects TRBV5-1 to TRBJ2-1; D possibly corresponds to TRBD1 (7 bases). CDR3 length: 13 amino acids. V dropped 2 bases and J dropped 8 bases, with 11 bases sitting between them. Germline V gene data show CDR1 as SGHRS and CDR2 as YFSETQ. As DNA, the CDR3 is TGCGCCAGCAGCTTCACAGGGGAGGATGAGCAGTTCTTC. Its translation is CASSFTGEDEQFF.

The chain's CDR3 is CASSPGTGLKETQYF. The CDR3 DNA reads as TGCGCCAGCAGCCCGGGGACAGGGCTAAAAGAGACCCAGTACTTC. V gene TRBV5-1 combines with J gene TRBJ2-5; 9 bases match TRBD1. Trimming at V came to 4 bases and at J to 3 bases, leaving 7 bases not matched to a gene. The length of the CDR3 is 15 residues. Germline V CDR1 and CDR2: SGHRS, YFSETQ.